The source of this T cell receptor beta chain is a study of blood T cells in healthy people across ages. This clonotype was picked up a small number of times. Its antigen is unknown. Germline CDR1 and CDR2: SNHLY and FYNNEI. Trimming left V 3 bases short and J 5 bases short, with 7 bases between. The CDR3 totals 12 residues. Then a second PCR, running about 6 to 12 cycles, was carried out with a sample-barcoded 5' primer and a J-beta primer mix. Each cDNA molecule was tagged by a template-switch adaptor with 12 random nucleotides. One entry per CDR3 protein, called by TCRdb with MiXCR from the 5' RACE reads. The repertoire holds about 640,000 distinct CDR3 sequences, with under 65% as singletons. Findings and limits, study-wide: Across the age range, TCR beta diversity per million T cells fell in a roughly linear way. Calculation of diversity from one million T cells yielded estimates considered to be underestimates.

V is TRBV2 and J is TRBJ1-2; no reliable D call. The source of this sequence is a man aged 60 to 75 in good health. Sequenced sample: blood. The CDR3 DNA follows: TGTGCCAGCAGTGAGGATACTTATGGCTACACCTTC. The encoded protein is CASSEDTYGYTF.